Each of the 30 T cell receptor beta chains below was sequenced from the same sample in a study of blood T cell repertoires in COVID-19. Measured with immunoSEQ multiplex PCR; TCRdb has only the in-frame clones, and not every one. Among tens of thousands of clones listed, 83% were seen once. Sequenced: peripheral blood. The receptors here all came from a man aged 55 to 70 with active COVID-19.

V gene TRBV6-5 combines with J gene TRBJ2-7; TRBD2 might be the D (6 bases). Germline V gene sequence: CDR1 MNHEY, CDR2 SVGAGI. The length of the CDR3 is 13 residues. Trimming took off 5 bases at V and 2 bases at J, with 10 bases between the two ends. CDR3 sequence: CASSRDFPYEQYF. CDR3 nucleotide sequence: TGTGCCAGCAGTAGGGACTTTCCCTACGAGCAGTACTTC.

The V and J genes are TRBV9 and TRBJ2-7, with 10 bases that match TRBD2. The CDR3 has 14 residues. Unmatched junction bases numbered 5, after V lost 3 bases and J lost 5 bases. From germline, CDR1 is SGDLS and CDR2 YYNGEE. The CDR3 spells CASSGSGGIHEQYF. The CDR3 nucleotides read TGTGCCAGCAGCGGTAGCGGGGGGATCCACGAGCAGTACTTC.

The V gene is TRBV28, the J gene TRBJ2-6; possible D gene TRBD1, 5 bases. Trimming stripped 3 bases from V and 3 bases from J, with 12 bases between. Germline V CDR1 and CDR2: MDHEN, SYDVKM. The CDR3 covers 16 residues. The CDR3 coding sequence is TGTGCCAGCAGTTTGGGTCAGGGTTTTGGGGCCAACGTCCTGACTTTC. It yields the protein CASSLGQGFGANVLTF.

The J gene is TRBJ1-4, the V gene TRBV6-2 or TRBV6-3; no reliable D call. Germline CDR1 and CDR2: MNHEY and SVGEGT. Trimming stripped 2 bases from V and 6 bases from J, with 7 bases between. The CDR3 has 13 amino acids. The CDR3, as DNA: TGTGCCAGCAGTTACGTCGCGCATGAAAAACTGTTTTTT. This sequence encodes CASSYVAHEKLFF.

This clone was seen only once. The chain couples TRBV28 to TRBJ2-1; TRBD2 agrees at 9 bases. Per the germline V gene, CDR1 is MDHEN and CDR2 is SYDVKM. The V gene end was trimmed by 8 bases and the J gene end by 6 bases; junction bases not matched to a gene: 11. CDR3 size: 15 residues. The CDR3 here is CASPPAGGPANEQFF. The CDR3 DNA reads TGTGCCAGCCCCCCCGCGGGAGGGCCAGCCAATGAGCAGTTCTTC.

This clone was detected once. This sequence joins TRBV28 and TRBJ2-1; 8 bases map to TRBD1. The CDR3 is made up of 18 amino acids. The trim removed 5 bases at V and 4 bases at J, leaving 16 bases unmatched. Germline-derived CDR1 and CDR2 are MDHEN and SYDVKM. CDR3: CASSPLTAPGQVYNEQFF. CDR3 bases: TGTGCCAGCAGTCCTCTAACCGCACCGGGACAGGTTTACAATGAGCAGTTCTTC.

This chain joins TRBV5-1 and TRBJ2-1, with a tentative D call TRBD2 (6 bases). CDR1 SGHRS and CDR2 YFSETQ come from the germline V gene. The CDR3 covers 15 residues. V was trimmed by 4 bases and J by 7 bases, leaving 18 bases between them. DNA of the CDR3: TGCGCCAGCAGCCCGGCCCCGACTAGTCTTAATGAGCAGTTCTTC. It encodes CASSPAPTSLNEQFF.

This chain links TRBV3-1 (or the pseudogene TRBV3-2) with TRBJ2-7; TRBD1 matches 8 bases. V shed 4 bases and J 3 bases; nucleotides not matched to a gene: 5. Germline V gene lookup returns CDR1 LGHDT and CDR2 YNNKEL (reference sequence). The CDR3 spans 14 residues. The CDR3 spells CASSPSTGGYEQYF. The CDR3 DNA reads TGTGCCAGCAGCCCAAGTACAGGGGGCTACGAGCAGTACTTC.

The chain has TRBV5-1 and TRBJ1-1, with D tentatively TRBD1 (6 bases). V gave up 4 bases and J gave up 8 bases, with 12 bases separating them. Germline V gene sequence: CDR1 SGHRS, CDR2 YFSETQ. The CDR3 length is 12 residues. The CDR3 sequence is CASSTRTDEAFF. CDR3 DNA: TGCGCCAGCAGCACCCGGACAGACGAAGCTTTCTTT.

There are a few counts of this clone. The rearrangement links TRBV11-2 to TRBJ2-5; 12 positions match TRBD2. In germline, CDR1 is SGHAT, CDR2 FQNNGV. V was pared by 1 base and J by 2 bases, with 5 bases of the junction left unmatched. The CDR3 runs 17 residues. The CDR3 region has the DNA TGTGCCAGCAGCTTAGGGCTACTAGCGGGGGGTCAAGAGACCCAGTACTTC. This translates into CASSLGLLAGGQETQYF.

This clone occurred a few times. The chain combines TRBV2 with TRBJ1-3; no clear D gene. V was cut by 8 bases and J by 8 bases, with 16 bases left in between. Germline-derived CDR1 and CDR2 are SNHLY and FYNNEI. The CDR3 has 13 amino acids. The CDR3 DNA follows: TGTGCCAGCCTCCGGGAGGTAGGCGACACCATATATTTT. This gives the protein CASLREVGDTIYF.

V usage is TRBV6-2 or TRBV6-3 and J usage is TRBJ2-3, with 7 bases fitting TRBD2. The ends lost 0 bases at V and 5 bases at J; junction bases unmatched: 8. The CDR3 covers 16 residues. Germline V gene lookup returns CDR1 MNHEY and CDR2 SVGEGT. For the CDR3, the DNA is TGTGCCAGCAGTTACTCATCCAGCGGGGTGGGAGATACGCAGTATTTT. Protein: CASSYSSSGVGDTQYF.

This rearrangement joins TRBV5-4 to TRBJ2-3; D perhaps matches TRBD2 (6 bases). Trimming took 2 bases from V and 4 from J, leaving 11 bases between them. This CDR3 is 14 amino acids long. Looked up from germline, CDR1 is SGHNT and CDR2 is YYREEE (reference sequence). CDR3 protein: CASSLGGAADTQYF. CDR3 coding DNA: TGTGCCAGCAGCTTAGGAGGGGCCGCAGATACGCAGTATTTT.

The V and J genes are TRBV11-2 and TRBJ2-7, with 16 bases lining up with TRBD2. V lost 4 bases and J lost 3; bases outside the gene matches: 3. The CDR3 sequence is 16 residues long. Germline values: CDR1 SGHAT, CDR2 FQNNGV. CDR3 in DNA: TGTGCCAGCAGCTCGGGACTAGCGGGAGGGGGCTACGAGCAGTACTTC. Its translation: CASSSGLAGGGYEQYF.

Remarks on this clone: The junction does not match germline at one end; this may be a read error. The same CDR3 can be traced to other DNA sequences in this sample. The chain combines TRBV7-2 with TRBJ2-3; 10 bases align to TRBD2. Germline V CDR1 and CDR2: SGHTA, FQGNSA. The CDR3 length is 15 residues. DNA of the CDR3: TGTGCCAGCAGCCTAGCGGGAGCTGGTACCGATACGCAGTATTTT. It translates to CASSLAGAGTDTQYF.

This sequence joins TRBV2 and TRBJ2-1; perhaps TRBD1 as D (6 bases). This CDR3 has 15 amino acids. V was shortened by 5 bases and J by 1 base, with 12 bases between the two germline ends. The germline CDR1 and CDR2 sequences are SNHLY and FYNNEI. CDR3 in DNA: TGTGCCAGCAGTCCGCAGGGGATATCCTACAATGAGCAGTTCTTC. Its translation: CASSPQGISYNEQFF. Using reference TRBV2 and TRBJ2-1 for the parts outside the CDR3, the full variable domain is EPEVTQTPSHQVTQMGQEVILRCVPISNHLYFYWYRQILGQKVEFLVSFYNNEISEKSEIFDDQFSVERPDGSNFTLKIRSTKLEDSAMYFCASSPQGISYNEQFFGPGTRLTVL.

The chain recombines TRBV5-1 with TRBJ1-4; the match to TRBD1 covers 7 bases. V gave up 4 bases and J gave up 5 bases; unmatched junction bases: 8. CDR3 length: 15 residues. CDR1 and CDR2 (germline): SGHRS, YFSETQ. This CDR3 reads CASSQSTGTNEKLFF. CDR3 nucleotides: TGCGCCAGCAGCCAGTCGACAGGGACGAATGAAAAACTGTTTTTT.

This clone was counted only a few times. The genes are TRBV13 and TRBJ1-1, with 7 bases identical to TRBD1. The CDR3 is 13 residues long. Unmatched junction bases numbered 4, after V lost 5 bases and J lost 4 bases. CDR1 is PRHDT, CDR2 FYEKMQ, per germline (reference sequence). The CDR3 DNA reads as TGTGCCAGCAGCGGTGGGACAGCCACTGAAGCTTTCTTT. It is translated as CASSGGTATEAFF.

The CDR3 spells CASSARTGLLGYTF. DNA of the CDR3: TGTGCCAGCAGCGCCAGGACAGGGCTGTTAGGCTACACCTTC. The chain joins TRBV13 to TRBJ1-2; 8 positions match TRBD1. Germline assignment: CDR1 PRHDT and CDR2 FYEKMQ (reference sequence). J gave up 8 bases and V 5 bases, and 10 bases lay outside the gene matches. The CDR3 covers 14 residues.

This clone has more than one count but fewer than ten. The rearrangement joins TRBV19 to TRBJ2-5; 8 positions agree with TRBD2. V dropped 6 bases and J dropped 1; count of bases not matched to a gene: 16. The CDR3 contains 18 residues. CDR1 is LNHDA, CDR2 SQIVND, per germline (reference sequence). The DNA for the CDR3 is TGTGCCAGTAGCGAGGGCAGGAGGCGGGGGGCCCTCCAAGAGACCCAGTACTTC. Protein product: CASSEGRRRGALQETQYF.

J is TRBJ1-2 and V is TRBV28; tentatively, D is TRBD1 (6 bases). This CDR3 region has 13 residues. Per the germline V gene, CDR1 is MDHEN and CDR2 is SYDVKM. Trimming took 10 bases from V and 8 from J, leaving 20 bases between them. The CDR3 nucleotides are TGTGCCACCCACCCGGGGGGGGCGCGGGGCTACACCTTC. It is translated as CATHPGGARGYTF.

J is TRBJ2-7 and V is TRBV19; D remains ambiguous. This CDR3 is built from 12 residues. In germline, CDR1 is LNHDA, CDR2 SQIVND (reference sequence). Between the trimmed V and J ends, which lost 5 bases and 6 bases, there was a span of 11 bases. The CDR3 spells CASSPLGSEQYF. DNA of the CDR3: TGTGCCAGTAGTCCCCTTGGCTCCGAGCAGTACTTC.

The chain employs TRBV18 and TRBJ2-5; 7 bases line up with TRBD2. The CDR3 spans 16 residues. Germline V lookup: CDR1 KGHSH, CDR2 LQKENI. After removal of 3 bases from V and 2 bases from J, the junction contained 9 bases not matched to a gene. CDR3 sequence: CASSPPGSGAQETQYF. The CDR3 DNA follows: TGTGCCAGCTCACCCCCAGGGAGCGGGGCGCAAGAGACCCAGTACTTC.

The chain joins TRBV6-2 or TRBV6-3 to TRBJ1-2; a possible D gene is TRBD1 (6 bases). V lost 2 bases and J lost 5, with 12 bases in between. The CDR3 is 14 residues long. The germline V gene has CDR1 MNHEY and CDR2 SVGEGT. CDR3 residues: CASSYGGATYGYTF. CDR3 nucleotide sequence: TGTGCCAGCAGTTACGGGGGGGCCACATATGGCTACACCTTC.

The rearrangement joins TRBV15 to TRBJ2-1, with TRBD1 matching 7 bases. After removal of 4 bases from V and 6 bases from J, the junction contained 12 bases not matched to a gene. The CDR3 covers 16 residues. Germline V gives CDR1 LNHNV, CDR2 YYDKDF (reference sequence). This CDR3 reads CATSTRQGLSGNEQFF. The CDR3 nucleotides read TGTGCCACCAGCACCCGACAGGGCTTATCTGGCAATGAGCAGTTCTTC.

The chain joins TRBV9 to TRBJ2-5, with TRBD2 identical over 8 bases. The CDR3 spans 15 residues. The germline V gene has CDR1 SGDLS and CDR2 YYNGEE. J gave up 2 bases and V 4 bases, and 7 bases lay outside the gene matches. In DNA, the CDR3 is TGTGCCAGCAGCCACCGGGGGGGCCAACAAGAGACCCAGTACTTC. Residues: CASSHRGGQQETQYF.

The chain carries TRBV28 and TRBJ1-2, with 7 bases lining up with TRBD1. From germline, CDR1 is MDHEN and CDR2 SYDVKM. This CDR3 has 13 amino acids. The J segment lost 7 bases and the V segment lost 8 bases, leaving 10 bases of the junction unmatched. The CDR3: CASGPGGLSGYTF. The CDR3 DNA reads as TGTGCCAGCGGACCAGGGGGTCTCTCTGGCTACACCTTC.

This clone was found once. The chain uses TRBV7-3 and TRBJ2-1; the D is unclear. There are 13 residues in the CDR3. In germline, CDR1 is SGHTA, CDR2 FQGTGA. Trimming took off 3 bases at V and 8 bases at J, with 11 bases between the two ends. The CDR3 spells CASSFPPVHEQFF. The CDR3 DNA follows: TGTGCCAGCAGCTTTCCCCCAGTCCATGAGCAGTTCTTC.

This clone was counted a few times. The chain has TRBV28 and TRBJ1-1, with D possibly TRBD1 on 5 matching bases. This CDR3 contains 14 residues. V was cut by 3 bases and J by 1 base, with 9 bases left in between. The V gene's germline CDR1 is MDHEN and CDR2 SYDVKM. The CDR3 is CASSFSDRNTEAFF. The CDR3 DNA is TGTGCCAGCAGTTTCTCCGACAGGAACACTGAAGCTTTCTTT.

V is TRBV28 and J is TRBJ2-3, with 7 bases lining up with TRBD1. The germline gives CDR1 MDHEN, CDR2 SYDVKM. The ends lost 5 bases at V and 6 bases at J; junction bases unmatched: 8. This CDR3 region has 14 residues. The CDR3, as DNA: TGTGCCAGCAGTAGGCAGGGGGTCCGGGATACGCAGTATTTT. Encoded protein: CASSRQGVRDTQYF.